The present T cell receptor (beta chain) was sequenced within a study of T-cell reconstitution after alpha-beta-depleted transplantation in children. Germline CDR1 is SNHLY and CDR2 is FYNNEI. Trimming removed 6 bases from V and 10 bases from J, with 24 bases in between. The CDR3 runs 15 residues. General study findings and limits: Some patients' high day-60 TCRbeta diversity was traced to surviving recipient T cells and thymic progenitors. As was reported, about two months after transplant, alpha-beta T cells came from several hundred expanded graft clones.

Worth noting for this clonotype: Its antigen is as yet unknown.

Library preparation (for TCRbeta) was performed with unique molecular identifiers. One entry per CDR3 protein results from TCRdb running MiXCR on the PCR reads. The repertoire includes about 980,000 distinct CDR3 sequences, roughly 31% of them detected once, and 25% to 35% sits in the top ten. The specimen was PBMCs, mostly from graft donor cells, collected 360 days after TCRalphabeta/CD19-depleted stem cell transplant. V and J are TRBV2 and TRBJ1-2; perhaps TRBD1 as D (5 bases). The clonotype was recovered from a boy under three years old who had a stem cell transplant for SCID, so the T cells may come from the graft donor. The chain's CDR3 is CASRPLLGPQSLYTF. CDR3 DNA: TGTGCCAGCAGGCCTCTCTTGGGACCTCAATCCCTCTACACCTTC.